This TCR beta chain came from a study of T-cell memory formation after mild COVID-19. Germline V lookup: CDR1 ENHRY, CDR2 SYGVKD. This CDR3 has 13 residues. J was trimmed by 5 bases and V by 10 bases; bases with no gene match: 7. Broader study findings: Some clones that responded turned up in pre-infection memory, which suggests that cross-reactive memory joined in.

TCRdb used MiXCR to reprocess the 5' RACE reads, holding one entry per CDR3 protein. The table shows a few hundred thousand distinct CDR3 sequences, with 10% occurring only once. Regarding this clonotype: Its specificity is not known.

The sample comprised PBMCs or a T cell subset sorted from them (not recorded which). The origin of this receptor is a man between 18 and 35 years old who had mild COVID-19 (a few samples of this study predate the infection). Cell type and time point are not known. The rearrangement uses TRBV10-3 and TRBJ1-5, with 8 bases aligning to TRBD1. CDR3 DNA: TGTGCCAATGTGGACAGGGAGGATCAGCCCCAGCATTTT. Its protein product is CANVDREDQPQHF.